The rows below give T cell receptor beta chains drawn from one sample of a study of PD-L1 blockade in urothelial cancer. The protocol was immunoSEQ multiplex PCR, while the TCRdb copy is restricted to in-frame clones and leaves out a portion. The repertoire includes approximately 63,000 clones, approximately 80% of them detected once, and around 1.6% sits in the top ten. This specimen consisted of PBMCs, obtained around atezolizumab (anti-PD-L1) treatment. Source of these receptors: a man aged 65-85 years with urothelial cancer. Each CDR3 is given with its conserved first and last residue. Each record gives: clone size, V gene, D gene, J gene, CDR3 DNA, CDR3 protein. D genes are given only for firm matches. Some rows mark clone size as missing; the rest say once, few, many or name a class of expanded clone.

>NA|TRBV5-1|TRBD1|TRBJ1-2
TGCGCCAGCAGCTTGGGAGGGCCACAGGGGGCGCTTGATGGCTACACCTTC
CASSLGGPQGALDGYTF
>NA|TRBV11-2|NA|TRBJ1-1
TGTGCCAGCAGTCGTTTGAACACTGAAGCTTTCTTT
CASSRLNTEAFF
>NA|TRBV27|NA|TRBJ2-7
TGTGCCAGCAGTTTTGGGGCAGATCCCACCTACGAGCAGTACTTC
CASSFGADPTYEQYF
>NA|TRBV6-4|TRBD1|TRBJ2-3
TGTGCCAGCAGTGACGGGACAGGGGGCACAGATACGCAGTATTTT
CASSDGTGGTDTQYF
>once|TRBV5-6|NA|TRBJ2-5
TGTGCCAGCAGCTTGAAGAGGAGGGAGACCCAGTACTTC
CASSLKRRETQYF
>NA|TRBV5-4|NA|TRBJ2-1
TGTGCCAGCAGCTCTAACAGTCCTGAGCAGTTCTTC
CASSSNSPEQFF
>NA|TRBV13|TRBD2|TRBJ2-1
TGTGCCAGCAGCGGCGGGAGCGGCGGGAGGGGATACTATGAGCAGTTCTTC
CASSGGSGGRGYYEQFF
>NA|TRBV7-2|NA|TRBJ1-2
TGTGCCAGCAGCTTAGGGGGGGATCACACCTTC
CASSLGGDHTF
>NA|TRBV18|NA|TRBJ1-1
TGTGCCAGCTCACCTGGGCAGGTAAACACTGAAGCTTTCTTT
CASSPGQVNTEAFF
>NA|TRBV4-3|NA|TRBJ1-2
TGCGCCAGCAGCCAAGAGGCCGCAGGGAAGTCGAATGGCTACACCTTC
CASSQEAAGKSNGYTF
>NA|TRBV11-2|NA|TRBJ2-7
TGTGCCAGCAGCCTCCAGCGGATCTACGAGCAGTACTTC
CASSLQRIYEQYF
>NA|TRBV6-4|NA|TRBJ1-1
TGTGCCAGCAGTGACTCGAGCAGGGGCACTGAAGCTTTCTTT
CASSDSSRGTEAFF
>NA|TRBV5-1|TRBD1|TRBJ2-2
TGCGCCAGCAGCTTGGTCCGGGACAGCCTAAACACCGGGGAGCTGTTTTTT
CASSLVRDSLNTGELFF
>NA|TRBV4-3|TRBD2|TRBJ2-1
TGCGCCAGCAGCTCCCGGACTAGCGGGAATAGGGGGAATGAGCAGTTCTTC
CASSSRTSGNRGNEQFF
>NA|TRBV15|TRBD1|TRBJ2-3
TGTGCCACCAGCAGAGTTAAAACAGGGGGCGATACGCAGTATTTT
CATSRVKTGGDTQYF
>NA|TRBV19|TRBD1|TRBJ1-5
TGTGCCAGTGCCCCTCGACAGGGGGTCAAAGATCAGCCCCAGCATTTT
CASAPRQGVKDQPQHF
>NA|TRBV7-6|NA|TRBJ1-1
TGTGCCAGCAGCTTAATCTCCCCTGCGGACACTGAAGCTTTCTTT
CASSLISPADTEAFF
>NA|TRBV27|NA|TRBJ2-3
TGTGCCAGCACCGAAAAAGTAGTAGACGCAGGCCGGATATTGGATACGCAGTATTTT
CASTEKVVDAGRILDTQYF
>NA|TRBV14|NA|TRBJ2-2
TGTGCCAGCAGCCGACGGGTCAACACCGGGGAGCTGTTTTTT
CASSRRVNTGELFF
>once|TRBV7-2|NA|TRBJ2-2
TGTGCCAGCAGCTACAGGATTAACACCGGGGAGCTGTTTTTT
CASSYRINTGELFF
>NA|TRBV7-8|TRBD1|TRBJ1-5
TGTGCCAGCAGCCCGGGACAGGACATACAGTCCCAGCATTTT
CASSPGQDIQSQHF
>few|TRBV9|NA|TRBJ1-2
TGTGCCAGCAGCGTAGACCAGGGTCACTATGGCTACACCTTC
CASSVDQGHYGYTF
>NA|TRBV4-3|TRBD2|TRBJ2-7
TGCGCCAGCAGCCAAGATGTAGCGGGGGCACTCGGGGAGCAGTACTTC
CASSQDVAGALGEQYF
>NA|TRBV29-1|NA|TRBJ2-1
TGCAGCGTGGTCCGGGAAAACAATGAGCAGTTCTTC
CSVVRENNEQFF
>once|TRBV4-1|TRBD2|TRBJ2-3
TGCGCCAGCAGCCAAACTAGCGGGAGTCCCGATGGCAATACGCAGTATTTT
CASSQTSGSPDGNTQYF
>NA|TRBV4-2|TRBD1|TRBJ1-2
TGTGCCAGCAGCCAGGCACAGGGGAATTACTATGGCTACACCTTC
CASSQAQGNYYGYTF
>few|TRBV28|NA|TRBJ1-1
TGTGCCAGCAGTCGGACAGACGTGAACACTGAAGCTTTCTTT
CASSRTDVNTEAFF
>NA|TRBV7-6|NA|TRBJ2-5
TGTGCCAGCAGCTTATCTGGGCTAGCTCTAGAGACCCAGTACTTC
CASSLSGLALETQYF
>NA|TRBV4-1|NA|TRBJ1-6
TGCGCCAGCAGCCTGATTATTAGACCGGCGGGGAATACACCCCTCCACTTT
CASSLIIRPAGNTPLHF
>NA|TRBV28|NA|TRBJ1-2
TGTGCCAGCAGTAAGAGTAACTATGGCTACACCTTC
CASSKSNYGYTF
>few|TRBV27|NA|TRBJ1-5
TGTGCCAGCAGACTGGGGCAGGGGAGAGAGCCCCAGCATTTT
CASRLGQGREPQHF
>once|TRBV19|TRBD1|TRBJ1-2
TGTGCCAGTAGGTCCTGGGCGGGACAGGGGTTGGGCTACACCTTC
CASRSWAGQGLGYTF
>NA|TRBV11-2|NA|TRBJ1-1
TGTGCCAGCGCCGGGGGGAACACTGAAGCTTTCTTT
CASAGGNTEAFF
>NA|TRBV2|TRBD1|TRBJ1-4
TGTGCCAGCAGAGAGGGACAGGGCCCTAATGAAAAACTGTTTTTT
CASREGQGPNEKLFF
>few|TRBV19|NA|TRBJ1-5
TGTGCCAGTAGTATCGGGAATTCAGAGATTCAGCCCCAGCATTTT
CASSIGNSEIQPQHF
>NA|TRBV15|NA|TRBJ2-3
TGTGCCACCAGCAGAGTCGGGAGAGGGAGGAGCACAGATACGCAGTATTTT
CATSRVGRGRSTDTQYF
>few|TRBV5-1|TRBD2|TRBJ2-1
TGCGCCAGCAGCTTGGAAGGGACTAGCGCTAGAGAGCAGTTCTTC
CASSLEGTSAREQFF